Described below is a single T cell receptor (beta chain) sequence and its context. Its matching antigen is unknown. CDR3 length equals 14 residues. Germline V CDR1 and CDR2: MNHEY, SVGAGI. Trimming at V came to 6 bases and at J to 4 bases, leaving 7 bases not matched to a gene. Assay execution proceeded at the deep level. Clones were read by immunoSEQ multiplex PCR, and TCRdb kept only the in-frame ones, dropping some. The table has roughly 2.5 million clones, 90% to 95% seen once; the top ten hold over 0.12%. The sample belongs to a study of shared clonotypes between healthy human individuals. Study conclusions and caveats: Across subsets, estimated richness was generally greater for naive than for memory populations.

The sequence came from a man aged 18 to 29 in good health. Sequencing used naive CD4+ T cells sorted from blood. Described subset: CD45RA+ positively selected. This chain links TRBV6-5 with TRBJ2-7; TRBD1 matches at 9 bases. DNA for the CDR3: TGTGCCAGCAGGACCGGGACAGGGATTTACGAGCAGTACTTC. Its translation: CASRTGTGIYEQYF.